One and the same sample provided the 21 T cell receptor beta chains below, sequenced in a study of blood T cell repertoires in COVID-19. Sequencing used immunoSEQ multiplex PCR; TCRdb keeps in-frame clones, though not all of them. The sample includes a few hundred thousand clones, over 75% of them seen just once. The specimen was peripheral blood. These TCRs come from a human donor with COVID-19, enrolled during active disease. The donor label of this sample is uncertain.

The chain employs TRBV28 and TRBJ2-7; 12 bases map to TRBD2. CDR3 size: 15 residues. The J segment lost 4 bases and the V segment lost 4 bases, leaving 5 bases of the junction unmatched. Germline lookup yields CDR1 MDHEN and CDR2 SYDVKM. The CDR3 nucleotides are TGTGCCAGCAGTTCGCTAGCGGGAGGGCCGTACGAGCAGTACTTC. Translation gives CASSSLAGGPYEQYF.

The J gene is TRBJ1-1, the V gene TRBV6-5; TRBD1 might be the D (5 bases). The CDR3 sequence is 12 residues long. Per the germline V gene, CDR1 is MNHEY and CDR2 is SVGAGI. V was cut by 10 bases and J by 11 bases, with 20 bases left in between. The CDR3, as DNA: TGTGCCACTCAGGGCACCTCACCCAAGGCTTTCTTT. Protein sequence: CATQGTSPKAFF.

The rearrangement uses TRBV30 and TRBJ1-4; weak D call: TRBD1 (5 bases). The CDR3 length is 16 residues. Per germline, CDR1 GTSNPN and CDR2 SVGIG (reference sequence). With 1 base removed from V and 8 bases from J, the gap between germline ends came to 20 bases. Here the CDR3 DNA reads TGTGCCTGGAGTGCTACCGGGACCCTGGCGGGAGAAAAACTGTTTTTT. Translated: CAWSATGTLAGEKLFF.

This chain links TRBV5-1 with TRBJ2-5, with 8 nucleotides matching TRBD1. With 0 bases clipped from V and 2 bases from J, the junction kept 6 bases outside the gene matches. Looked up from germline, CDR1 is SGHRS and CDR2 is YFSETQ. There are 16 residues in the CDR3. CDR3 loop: CASSLGQGIVQETQYF. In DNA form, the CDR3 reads TGCGCCAGCAGCTTGGGACAGGGGATAGTGCAAGAGACCCAGTACTTC. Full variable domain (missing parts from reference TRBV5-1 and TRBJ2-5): KAGVTQTPRYLIKTRGQQVTLSCSPISGHRSVSWYQQTPGQGLQFLFEYFSETQRNKGNFPGRFSGRQFSNSRSEMNVSTLELGDSALYLCASSLGQGIVQETQYFGPGTRLLVL.

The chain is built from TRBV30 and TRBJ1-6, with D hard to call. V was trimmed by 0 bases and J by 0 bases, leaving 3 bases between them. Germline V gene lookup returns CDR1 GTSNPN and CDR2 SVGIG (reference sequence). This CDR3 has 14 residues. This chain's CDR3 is CAWSVGSYNSPLHF. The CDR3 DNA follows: TGTGCCTGGAGTGTCGGCTCCTATAATTCACCCCTCCACTTT.

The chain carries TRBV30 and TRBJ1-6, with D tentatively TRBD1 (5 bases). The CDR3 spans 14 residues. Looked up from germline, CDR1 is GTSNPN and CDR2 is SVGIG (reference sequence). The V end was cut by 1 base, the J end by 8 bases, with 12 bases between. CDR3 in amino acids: CAWSAGGVHSPLHF. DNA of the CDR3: TGTGCCTGGAGTGCGGGGGGGGTGCATTCACCCCTCCACTTT.

The CDR3 coding sequence is TGTGCCAGCAGCTTGGAAGCGGGAGGCACCTACAATGAGCAGTTCTTC. Translation: CASSLEAGGTYNEQFF. This chain connects TRBV5-5 to TRBJ2-1; 9 nucleotides line up with TRBD2. The CDR3 is 16 amino acids. Germline trimming cut 0 bases from V and 2 bases from J; bases unmatched to any gene: 3. Looked up from germline, CDR1 is SGHKS and CDR2 is YYEKEE (reference sequence).

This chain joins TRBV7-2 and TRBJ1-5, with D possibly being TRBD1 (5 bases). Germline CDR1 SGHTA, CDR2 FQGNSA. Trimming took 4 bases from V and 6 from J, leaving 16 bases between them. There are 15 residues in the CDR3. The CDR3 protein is CASSYGLGGAQPQHF. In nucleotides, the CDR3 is TGTGCCAGCAGCTACGGACTGGGCGGGGCTCAGCCCCAGCATTTT.

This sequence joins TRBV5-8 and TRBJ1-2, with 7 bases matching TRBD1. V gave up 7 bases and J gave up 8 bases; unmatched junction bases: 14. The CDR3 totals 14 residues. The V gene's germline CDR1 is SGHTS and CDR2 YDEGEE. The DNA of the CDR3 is TGTGCCAGCGACTACGCTGACAGGGTGAGGGGCTACACCTTC. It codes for CASDYADRVRGYTF.

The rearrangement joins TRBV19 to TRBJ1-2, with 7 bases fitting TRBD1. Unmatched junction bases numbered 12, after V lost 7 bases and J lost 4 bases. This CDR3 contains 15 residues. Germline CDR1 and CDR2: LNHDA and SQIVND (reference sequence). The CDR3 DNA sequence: TGTGCCAGTACCCGAGGGACAGACCAGTTCTATGGCTACACCTTC. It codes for CASTRGTDQFYGYTF.

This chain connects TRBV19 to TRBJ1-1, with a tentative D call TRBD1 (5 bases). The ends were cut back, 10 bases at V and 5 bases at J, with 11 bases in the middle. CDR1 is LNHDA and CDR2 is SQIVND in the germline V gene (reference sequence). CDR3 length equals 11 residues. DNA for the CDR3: TGTGCCACTCGGGGGAGGACTGAAGCTTTCTTT. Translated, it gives CATRGRTEAFF.

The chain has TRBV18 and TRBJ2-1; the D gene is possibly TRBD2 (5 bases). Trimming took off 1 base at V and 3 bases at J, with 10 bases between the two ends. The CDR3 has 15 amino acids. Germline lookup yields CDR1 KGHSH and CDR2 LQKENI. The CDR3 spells CASSPLQGGYNEQFF. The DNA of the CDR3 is TGTGCCAGCTCACCACTTCAAGGAGGCTACAATGAGCAGTTCTTC. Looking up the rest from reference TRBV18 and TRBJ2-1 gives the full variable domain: NAGVMQNPRHLVRRRGQEARLRCSPMKGHSHVYWYRQLPEEGLKFMVYLQKENIIDESGMPKERFSAEFPKEGPSILRIQQVVRGDSAAYFCASSPLQGGYNEQFFGPGTRLTVL.

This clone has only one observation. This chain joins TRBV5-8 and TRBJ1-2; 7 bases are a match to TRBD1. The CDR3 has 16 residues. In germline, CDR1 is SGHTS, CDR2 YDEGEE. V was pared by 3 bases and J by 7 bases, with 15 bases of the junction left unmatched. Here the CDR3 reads CASSSSYGGGLVGYTF. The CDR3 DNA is TGTGCCAGCAGCTCCTCTTATGGAGGGGGCCTTGTTGGCTACACCTTC.

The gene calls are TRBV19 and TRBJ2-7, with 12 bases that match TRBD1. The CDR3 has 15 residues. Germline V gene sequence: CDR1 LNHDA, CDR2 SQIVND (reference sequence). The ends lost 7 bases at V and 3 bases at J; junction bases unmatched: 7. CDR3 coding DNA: TGTGCCAGTACCCCGGGACAGGGGGCCTTCTACGAGCAGTACTTC. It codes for CASTPGQGAFYEQYF.

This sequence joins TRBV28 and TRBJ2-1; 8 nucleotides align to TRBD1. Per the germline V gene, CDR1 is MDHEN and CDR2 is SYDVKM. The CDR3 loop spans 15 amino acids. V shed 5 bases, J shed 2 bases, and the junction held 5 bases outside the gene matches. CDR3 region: CASSPLTGAYNEQFF. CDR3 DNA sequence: TGTGCCAGCAGTCCGCTGACAGGGGCCTACAATGAGCAGTTCTTC.

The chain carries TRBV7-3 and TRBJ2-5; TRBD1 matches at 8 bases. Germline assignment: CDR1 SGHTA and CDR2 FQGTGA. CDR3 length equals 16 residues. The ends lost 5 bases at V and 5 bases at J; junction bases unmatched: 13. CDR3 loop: CASSPNLRGRGETQYF. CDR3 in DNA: TGTGCCAGCAGCCCCAACCTCAGGGGGCGTGGGGAGACCCAGTACTTC.

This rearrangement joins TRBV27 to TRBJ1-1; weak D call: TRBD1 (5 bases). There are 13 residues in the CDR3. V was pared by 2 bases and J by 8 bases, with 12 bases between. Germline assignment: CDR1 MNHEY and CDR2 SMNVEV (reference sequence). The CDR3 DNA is TGTGCCAGCAGTTTAGCGCAGGGAGGGGAAGCTTTCTTT. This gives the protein CASSLAQGGEAFF.

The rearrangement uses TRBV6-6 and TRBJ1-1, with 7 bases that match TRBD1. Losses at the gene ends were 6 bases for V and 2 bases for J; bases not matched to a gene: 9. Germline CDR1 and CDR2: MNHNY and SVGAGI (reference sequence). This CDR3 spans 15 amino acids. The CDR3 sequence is CASSATDRANTEAFF. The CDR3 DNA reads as TGTGCCAGCAGCGCTACAGACAGGGCCAACACTGAAGCTTTCTTT.

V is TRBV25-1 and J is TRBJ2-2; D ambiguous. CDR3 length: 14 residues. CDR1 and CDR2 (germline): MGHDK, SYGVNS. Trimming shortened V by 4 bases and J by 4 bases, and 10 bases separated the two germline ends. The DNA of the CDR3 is TGTGCCAGCAGTGGGCCCACGGGCACCGGGGAGCTGTTTTTT. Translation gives CASSGPTGTGELFF.

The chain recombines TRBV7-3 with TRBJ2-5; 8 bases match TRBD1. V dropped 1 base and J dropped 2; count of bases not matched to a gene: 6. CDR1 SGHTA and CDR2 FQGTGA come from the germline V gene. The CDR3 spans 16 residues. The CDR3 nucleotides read TGTGCCAGCAGCTTAATAGCCGGGACAGGTCAAGAGACCCAGTACTTC. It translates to CASSLIAGTGQETQYF.

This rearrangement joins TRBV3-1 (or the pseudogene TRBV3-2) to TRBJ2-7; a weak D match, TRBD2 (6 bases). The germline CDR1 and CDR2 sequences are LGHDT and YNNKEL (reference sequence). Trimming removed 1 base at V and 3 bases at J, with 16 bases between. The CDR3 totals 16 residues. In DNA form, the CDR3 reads TGTGCCAGCAGCCAAGGCGGGGCAGTAAGAGGCTACGAGCAGTACTTC. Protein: CASSQGGAVRGYEQYF.